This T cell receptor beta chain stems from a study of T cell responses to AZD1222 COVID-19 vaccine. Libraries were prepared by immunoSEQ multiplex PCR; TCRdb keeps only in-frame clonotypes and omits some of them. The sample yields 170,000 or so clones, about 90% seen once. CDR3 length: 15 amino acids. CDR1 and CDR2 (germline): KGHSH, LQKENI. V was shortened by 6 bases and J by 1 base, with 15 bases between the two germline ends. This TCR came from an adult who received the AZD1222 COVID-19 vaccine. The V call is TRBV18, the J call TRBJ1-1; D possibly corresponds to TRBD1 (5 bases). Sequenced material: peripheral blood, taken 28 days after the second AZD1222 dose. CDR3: CASSPGLGGNTEAFF. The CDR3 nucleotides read TGTGCCAGCTCCCCCGGCCTCGGGGGGAACACTGAAGCTTTCTTT.